These 32 T cell receptor beta chains originate from one sample sequenced in a study of identical twins. TCRdb re-called the 5' RACE reads through MiXCR, storing one row per CDR3 protein. Found here are 700,000 to 950,000 distinct CDR3 sequences, more than 9% of them singletons; the top ten hold about 1.6%. This sample also belongs to another study, concerning yellow fever vaccine responses in identical twins.

Sequenced sample: PBMCs. These TCRs come from a woman aged 18-35 years in good health.

This clonotype has a handful of counts. As DNA, the CDR3 is TGTGCCAGCAGCTTGGCGTTTTCCCGGGGTTCACCCCTCCACTTT. This sequence encodes CASSLAFSRGSPLHF. The chain carries TRBV5-5 and TRBJ1-6; D uncertain. Germline V lookup: CDR1 SGHKS, CDR2 YYEKEE (reference sequence). CDR3 length: 15 residues. The ends were cut back, 0 bases at V and 9 bases at J, with 13 bases in the middle.

The V call is TRBV11-2, the J call TRBJ1-1; no firm D call. CDR3 length: 11 amino acids. Germline-derived CDR1 and CDR2 are SGHAT and FQNNGV. The V gene lost 1 base and the J gene lost 6 bases, with 3 bases spanning the gap. The CDR3 region is CASSLVPEAFF. CDR3 sequence (DNA): TGTGCCAGCAGCTTAGTTCCTGAAGCTTTCTTT.

This clonotype came up a few times. The genes are TRBV4-1 and TRBJ2-1; TRBD1 agrees at 8 bases. The J segment lost 5 bases and the V segment lost 3 bases, leaving 9 bases of the junction unmatched. The V gene's germline CDR1 is MGHRA and CDR2 YSYEKL. This CDR3 is 16 amino acids long. The CDR3 nucleotides are TGCGCCAGCAGCCACCCACTGGACAGGGCTGACAATGAGCAGTTCTTC. Amino acids: CASSHPLDRADNEQFF.

This clonotype was recorded at least ten times. CDR3 coding DNA: TGCAGTGCTAGAGGGCCCAGCGGGGACTCAGAGACCCAGTACTTC. It encodes CSARGPSGDSETQYF. The chain is built from TRBV20-1 and TRBJ2-5; 7 positions agree with TRBD2. The germline V gene has CDR1 DFQATT and CDR2 SNEGSKA (reference sequence). The J segment lost 4 bases and the V segment lost 1 base, leaving 9 bases of the junction unmatched. This CDR3 is built from 15 residues.

In this sample, this clonotype turned up many times. The chain combines TRBV7-9 with TRBJ2-5, with D perhaps matching TRBD2 (6 bases). The CDR3 totals 13 residues. V shed 1 base and J shed 5 bases, with 8 bases lying between them. Germline V CDR1 and CDR2: SEHNR, FQNEAQ (reference sequence). CDR3 in amino acids: CASSLVGGETQYF. CDR3 nucleotides: TGTGCCAGCAGCTTAGTAGGAGGGGAGACCCAGTACTTC.

This clonotype was detected a few times. V gene TRBV7-9 combines with J gene TRBJ2-5; D gene ambiguous. Per germline, CDR1 SEHNR and CDR2 FQNEAQ (reference sequence). This CDR3 region has 17 residues. V was clipped by 3 bases and J by 2 bases, with 19 bases between them. DNA of the CDR3: TGTGCCAGCAGCTTTTCCCCCCTCGGAATAGCTCAAGAGACCCAGTACTTC. Its translation is CASSFSPLGIAQETQYF.

In this sample, this clonotype turned up many times. The chain employs TRBV14 and TRBJ2-3; D is tentatively TRBD1 or TRBD2 (6 bases each). Germline CDR1 is SGHDN and CDR2 is FVKESK. The CDR3 consists of 15 residues. Trimming took off 6 bases at V and 3 bases at J, with 16 bases between the two ends. The CDR3 nucleotides read TGTGCCAGCAGTCGACTAGAGGGGGTAACAGATACGCAGTATTTT. This sequence encodes CASSRLEGVTDTQYF.

This clonotype appeared a few times. In DNA, the CDR3 is TGCGCCAGCAGCTTGGCCGGGGCGGGAGGTCTCGATACGCAGTATTTT. Encoded protein: CASSLAGAGGLDTQYF. V and J are TRBV5-1 and TRBJ2-3; 8 bases match TRBD2. This CDR3 is built from 16 residues. CDR1 SGHRS and CDR2 YFSETQ come from the germline V gene. J was trimmed by 6 bases and V by 0 bases; bases with no gene match: 9.

J is TRBJ1-1 and V is TRBV11-3, with D possibly being TRBD1 (5 bases). V gave up 1 base and J gave up 0 bases, with 12 bases separating them. Germline CDR1 and CDR2: SGHNT and YENEEA. This CDR3 is built from 16 residues. CDR3 nucleotide sequence: TGTGCCAGCAGCTTAGGTGCCAGGGTCATGAACACTGAAGCTTTCTTT. This encodes CASSLGARVMNTEAFF.

In this sample, this clonotype turned up a few times. The gene calls are TRBV20-1 and TRBJ2-7; the match to TRBD2 covers 13 bases. This CDR3 spans 20 amino acids. Germline lookup yields CDR1 DFQATT and CDR2 SNEGSKA (reference sequence). V shed 3 bases and J 3 bases; nucleotides not matched to a gene: 20. The CDR3 here is CSASRPPGTSGKINYYEQYF. In nucleotides, the CDR3 is TGCAGTGCTAGCCGACCTCCCGGGACTAGCGGGAAGATTAACTACTACGAGCAGTACTTC.

The rearrangement uses TRBV3-1 and TRBJ2-3; TRBD2 matches 7 bases. Unmatched junction bases numbered 6, after V lost 0 bases and J lost 6 bases. The CDR3 consists of 15 residues. CDR1 LGHDT and CDR2 YNNKEL come from the germline V gene (reference sequence). CDR3 in amino acids: CASSQESLAVDTQYF. DNA for the CDR3: TGTGCCAGCAGCCAAGAATCCCTAGCGGTGGATACGCAGTATTTT.

The V gene is TRBV7-9, the J gene TRBJ2-7; the match to TRBD1 covers 8 bases. Trimming removed 6 bases from V and 6 bases from J; junction bases left unmatched: 4. CDR3 length: 12 amino acids. Germline CDR1 SEHNR, CDR2 FQNEAQ (reference sequence). In nucleotides, the CDR3 is TGTGCCAGCAGACAAACAGGGGGCGAGCAGTACTTC. It is translated as CASRQTGGEQYF.

The CDR3 nucleotides read TGTGCCAGCAGTCCTGGGACTAGCGGGGGGGTAGAGACCCAGTACTTC. Protein sequence: CASSPGTSGGVETQYF. The V and J genes are TRBV28 and TRBJ2-5; 16 bases are shared with TRBD2. Germline V gene sequence: CDR1 MDHEN, CDR2 SYDVKM. This CDR3 is 16 amino acids long. Trimming removed 5 bases from V and 4 bases from J; junction bases left unmatched: 4.

This rearrangement joins TRBV5-1 to TRBJ2-1; a weak D match, TRBD1 (5 bases). There are 15 residues in the CDR3. V was shortened by 5 bases and J by 5 bases, with 17 bases between the two germline ends. Germline lookup yields CDR1 SGHRS and CDR2 YFSETQ. CDR3 sequence: CASRLGVYSDNEQFF. The CDR3 bases are TGCGCCAGCAGGTTAGGGGTTTATTCGGACAATGAGCAGTTCTTC.

This clonotype was detected a few times. V gene TRBV7-9 combines with J gene TRBJ1-6; 9 bases align to TRBD1. CDR1 and CDR2 (germline): SEHNR, FQNEAQ (reference sequence). V was clipped by 5 bases and J by 3 bases; unmatched bases: 5. This CDR3 has 16 amino acids. The CDR3 loop reads CASSLGQGNYNSPLHF. For the CDR3, the DNA is TGTGCCAGCAGCCTGGGACAGGGCAACTATAATTCACCCCTCCACTTT.

V and J are TRBV18 and TRBJ2-1, with TRBD2 matching over 9 bases. Unmatched junction bases numbered 17, after V lost 2 bases and J lost 9 bases. This CDR3 spans 18 amino acids. Germline-derived CDR1 and CDR2 are KGHSH and LQKENI. Here the CDR3 reads CASSPGGRGRALRGEQFF. The CDR3 DNA follows: TGTGCCAGCTCACCAGGTGGACGCGGGAGGGCACTACGGGGTGAGCAGTTCTTC. Looking up the rest from reference TRBV18 and TRBJ2-1 gives the full variable domain: NAGVMQNPRHLVRRRGQEARLRCSPMKGHSHVYWYRQLPEEGLKFMVYLQKENIIDESGMPKERFSAEFPKEGPSILRIQQVVRGDSAAYFCASSPGGRGRALRGEQFFGPGTRLTVL.

V gene TRBV6-5 combines with J gene TRBJ2-7, with 7 positions matching TRBD1. The CDR3 is made up of 17 amino acids. Germline V gene lookup returns CDR1 MNHEY and CDR2 SVGAGI. The V and J ends lost 2 bases and 5 bases, in that order; junction bases with no gene match: 15. CDR3: CASSYRFRTGASDEQYF. The CDR3 DNA reads as TGTGCCAGCAGTTACAGATTTCGGACAGGCGCTTCCGACGAGCAGTACTTC.

The CDR3 protein is CASSPSGMSNEQFF. The CDR3 region has the DNA TGTGCCAGCAGCCCAAGCGGGATGAGCAATGAGCAGTTCTTC. V and J are TRBV4-2 and TRBJ2-1, with 7 bases identical to TRBD2. V trimming: 4 bases; J trimming: 6 bases; junction bases outside the gene matches: 6. Per germline, CDR1 LGHNA and CDR2 YNFKEQ. The CDR3 is made up of 14 amino acids.

The V gene is TRBV25-1, the J gene TRBJ2-1, with 12 nucleotides matching TRBD1. Germline V gene lookup returns CDR1 MGHDK and CDR2 SYGVNS. There are 18 residues in the CDR3. Trimming at V came to 8 bases and at J to 0 bases, leaving 11 bases not matched to a gene. CDR3: CASDPGQGAIGSYNEQFF. DNA for the CDR3: TGTGCCAGCGACCCGGGACAGGGGGCAATAGGCTCCTACAATGAGCAGTTCTTC.

This sequence joins TRBV6-1 and TRBJ1-2; no clear D gene. The CDR3 is 15 amino acids. Trimming pared 2 bases from V and 3 bases from J, leaving 13 bases between. Germline loops: CDR1 MNHNS, CDR2 SASEGT. CDR3 residues: CASSENGFQDYGYTF. The CDR3 nucleotides are TGTGCCAGCAGTGAAAACGGATTCCAAGACTATGGCTACACCTTC.

This clonotype was seen a few times. The genes are TRBV28 and TRBJ2-7; 10 positions agree with TRBD1. Germline CDR1 MDHEN, CDR2 SYDVKM. V was clipped by 7 bases and J by 0 bases; unmatched bases: 6. The CDR3 consists of 15 residues. CDR3 residues: CASTTGTGVSYEQYV. For the CDR3, the DNA is TGTGCCAGCACAACCGGGACAGGGGTCTCCTACGAGCAGTACGTC.

This sequence joins TRBV5-1 and TRBJ2-5; TRBD2 is a possible D gene (6 bases). Trimming took 0 bases from V and 3 from J, leaving 9 bases between them. The CDR3 has 14 amino acids. Germline CDR1 SGHRS, CDR2 YFSETQ. The chain's CDR3 is CASSLGRAEETQYF. The CDR3 DNA sequence: TGCGCCAGCAGCTTGGGGAGGGCAGAAGAGACCCAGTACTTC.

In its sample, this clonotype was seen a few times. J is TRBJ2-7 and V is TRBV10-3, with 8 bases that match TRBD1. CDR3 length: 16 amino acids. Germline CDR1 is ENHRY and CDR2 is SYGVKD. The V and J ends lost 0 bases and 2 bases, in that order; junction bases with no gene match: 6. Written as DNA, the CDR3 is TGTGCCATCAGTGAGTCTCGGACAGGGATTCCCTACGAGCAGTACTTC. Protein sequence: CAISESRTGIPYEQYF.

This clonotype was seen a handful of times. This rearrangement joins TRBV4-2 to TRBJ2-1; 10 bases match TRBD2. The V and J ends lost 4 bases and 1 base, in that order; junction bases with no gene match: 13. CDR1 is LGHNA, CDR2 YNFKEQ, per germline. This CDR3 comprises 19 residues. CDR3 loop: CASSPRGLAATPSYNEQFF. The CDR3 nucleotides read TGTGCCAGCAGCCCCAGAGGACTAGCGGCGACCCCATCCTACAATGAGCAGTTCTTC.

This clonotype was detected ten times or more. The chain uses TRBV12-3 or TRBV12-4 and TRBJ2-1; TRBD2 is a possible D gene (6 bases). V was clipped by 3 bases and J by 9 bases, with 18 bases between them. The CDR3 is made up of 15 amino acids. In DNA form, the CDR3 reads TGTGCCAGCAGTTTTGGAGGGGTGGCTTTTGGTGAGCAGTTCTTC. It codes for CASSFGGVAFGEQFF.

This clonotype was seen only a few times. The J gene is TRBJ2-4, the V gene TRBV7-2; D remains unclear. Per germline, CDR1 SGHTA and CDR2 FQGNSA. The CDR3 length is 16 residues. The V and J ends lost 5 bases and 3 bases respectively, with 17 bases between them. The CDR3, as DNA: TGTGCCAGCAGCGACCGGGCCTCGTCGGGCAAAAACATTCAGTACTTC. It specifies CASSDRASSGKNIQYF.

The chain combines TRBV2 with TRBJ2-7; 8 bases are shared with TRBD2. Germline CDR1 is SNHLY and CDR2 is FYNNEI. The CDR3 loop spans 14 amino acids. Trimming at V came to 4 bases and at J to 3 bases, leaving 5 bases not matched to a gene. For the CDR3, the DNA is TGTGCCAGCAGTGTCGGGACTAGGTTCTACGAGCAGTACTTC. This sequence encodes CASSVGTRFYEQYF.

There are a few counts of this clonotype. V and J are TRBV7-6 and TRBJ1-1, with D perhaps matching TRBD1 (5 bases). Germline V gene sequence: CDR1 SGHVS, CDR2 FNYEAQ. Trimming pared 5 bases from V and 4 bases from J, leaving 17 bases between. This CDR3 spans 15 amino acids. The CDR3 protein is CASSTRDSGATEAFF. As DNA, the CDR3 is TGTGCCAGCAGCACCCGGGACTCCGGGGCCACTGAAGCTTTCTTT. The entire variable domain, with the rest obtained from reference TRBV7-6 and TRBJ1-1, is as follows: GAGVSQSPRYKVTKRGQDVALRCDPISGHVSLYWYRQALGQGPEFLTYFNYEAQQDKSGLPNDRFSAERPEGSISTLTIQRTEQRDSAMYRCASSTRDSGATEAFFGQGTRLTVV.

The rearrangement uses TRBV28 and TRBJ1-2, with 7 bases matching TRBD1. There are 14 residues in the CDR3. Trimming removed 4 bases from V and 4 bases from J; junction bases left unmatched: 6. Germline CDR1 is MDHEN and CDR2 is SYDVKM. The CDR3 is CASSSTGDLYGYTF. DNA of the CDR3: TGTGCCAGCAGTTCAACAGGGGACCTCTATGGCTACACCTTC.

The CDR3 here is CASSLVPSRCEQFF. The CDR3 nucleotides read TGTGCCAGCAGTTTAGTTCCTAGCCGGTGCGAGCAGTTCTTC. V usage is TRBV28 and J usage is TRBJ2-1; D perhaps matches TRBD2 (5 bases). Germline V lookup: CDR1 MDHEN, CDR2 SYDVKM. V was pared by 2 bases and J by 10 bases, with 15 bases between. This CDR3 comprises 14 residues.

As DNA, the CDR3 is TGCGCCAGCAGCCCCCCGAGGGCTAGCGGGAGGGCCGACGAGCAGTACTTC. This encodes CASSPPRASGRADEQYF. The V call is TRBV5-1, the J call TRBJ2-7; 12 nucleotides align to TRBD2. After removal of 4 bases from V and 5 bases from J, the junction contained 13 bases not matched to a gene. The germline CDR1 and CDR2 sequences are SGHRS and YFSETQ. CDR3 length: 17 residues.

The chain carries TRBV10-3 and TRBJ1-1; D gene unclear. The CDR3 loop spans 18 amino acids. V was pared by 0 bases and J by 8 bases, with 25 bases between. Germline lookup yields CDR1 ENHRY and CDR2 SYGVKD. CDR3 residues: CAISESPSPRSVRIEAFF. The CDR3 DNA follows: TGTGCCATCAGTGAGTCCCCTTCCCCCCGGAGCGTCCGAATAGAAGCTTTCTTT.